This T cell receptor beta chain was captured in a study of T cells after yellow fever vaccination. Overall study results and limits: Researchers cautioned that FACS-sorted repertoires could harbor abundant clonotypes contaminating from the bulk population. Clonotypes found in both CD4 and CD8 compartments made up a small share. The booster response re-showed most primary clones: 96% CD4, 88% CD8.

In its sample, this clonotype was seen a few times. Its target is not known. A universal primer site and UMIs were added as TCR cDNA was made by 5'RACE template switching. TCRdb reprocessed the 5' RACE reads with MiXCR, giving one entry per CDR3 protein. The sample carries approximately 300,000 distinct CDR3 sequences, around 11% recorded once. With 5 bases removed from V and 9 bases from J, the gap between germline ends came to 14 bases. The CDR3 loop spans 13 amino acids. Germline CDR1 is KGHDR and CDR2 is SFDVKD. Source: CD4+ T cells sorted from PBMCs, taken 45 days after the yellow fever booster vaccination. This receptor was taken from a young man who received the YFV17D yellow fever vaccine. The chain recombines TRBV24-1 with TRBJ2-3; D is unresolved. CDR3: CATSGQNMETQYF. The CDR3, as DNA: TGTGCCACCAGTGGTCAGAACATGGAGACGCAGTATTTT.